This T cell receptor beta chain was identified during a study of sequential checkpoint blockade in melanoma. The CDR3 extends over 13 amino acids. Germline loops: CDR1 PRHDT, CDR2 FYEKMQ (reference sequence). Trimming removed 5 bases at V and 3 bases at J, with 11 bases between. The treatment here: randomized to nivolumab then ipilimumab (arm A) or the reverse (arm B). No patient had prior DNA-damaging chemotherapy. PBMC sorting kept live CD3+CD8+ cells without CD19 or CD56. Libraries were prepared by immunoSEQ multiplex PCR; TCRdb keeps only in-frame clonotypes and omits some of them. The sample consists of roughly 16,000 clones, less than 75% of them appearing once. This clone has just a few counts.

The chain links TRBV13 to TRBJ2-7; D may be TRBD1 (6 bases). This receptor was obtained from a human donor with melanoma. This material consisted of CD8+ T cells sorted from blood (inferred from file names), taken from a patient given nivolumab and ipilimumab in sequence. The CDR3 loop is CASSRDIGYEQYF. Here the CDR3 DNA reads TGTGCCAGCAGCCGGGACATCGGCTACGAGCAGTACTTC. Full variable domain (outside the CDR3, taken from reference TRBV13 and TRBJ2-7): AAGVIQSPRHLIKEKRETATLKCYPIPRHDTVYWYQQGPGQDPQFLISFYEKMQSDKGSIPDRFSAQQFSDYHSELNMSSLELGDSALYFCASSRDIGYEQYFGPGTRLTVT.